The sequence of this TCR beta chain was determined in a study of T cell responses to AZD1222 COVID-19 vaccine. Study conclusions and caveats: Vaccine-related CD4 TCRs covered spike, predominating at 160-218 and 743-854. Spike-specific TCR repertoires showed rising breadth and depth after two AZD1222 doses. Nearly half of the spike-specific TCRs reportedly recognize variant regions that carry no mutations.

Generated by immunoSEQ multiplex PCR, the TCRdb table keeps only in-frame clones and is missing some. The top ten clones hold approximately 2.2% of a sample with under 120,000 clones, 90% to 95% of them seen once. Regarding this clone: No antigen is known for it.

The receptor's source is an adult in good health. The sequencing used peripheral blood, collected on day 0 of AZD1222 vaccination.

The CDR3 bases are TGTGCCAGCAGTACCTCCCAGGGACCGACGGCGACCCAGTACTTC. It translates to CASSTSQGPTATQYF. The chain uses TRBV6-5 and TRBJ2-5; D may be TRBD1 or TRBD2 (5 bases each). Germline CDR1 MNHEY, CDR2 SVGAGI. V was cut by 5 bases and J by 7 bases, with 20 bases left in between. The CDR3 is 15 amino acids.